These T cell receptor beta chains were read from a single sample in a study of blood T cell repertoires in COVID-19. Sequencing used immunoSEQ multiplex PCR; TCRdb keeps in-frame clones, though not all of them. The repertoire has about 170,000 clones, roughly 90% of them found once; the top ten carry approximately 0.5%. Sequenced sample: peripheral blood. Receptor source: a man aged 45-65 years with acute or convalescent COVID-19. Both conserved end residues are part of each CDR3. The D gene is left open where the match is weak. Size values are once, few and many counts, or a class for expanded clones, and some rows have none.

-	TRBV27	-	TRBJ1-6	TGTGCCAGCAGTTTATCGGCCAATTCACCCCTCCACTTT	CASSLSANSPLHF
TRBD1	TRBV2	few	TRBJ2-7	TGTGCCAGCACCGGGGACAGCTACTCCTACGAGCAGTACTTC	CASTGDSYSYEQYF
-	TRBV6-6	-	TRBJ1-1	TGTGCCAGCGGTCCGGGAAGGGAAATAACTGAAGCTTTCTTT	CASGPGREITEAFF
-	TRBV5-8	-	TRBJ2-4	TGTGCCAGCAGCTTGGTAGGAGGATCCCACCCGGAGTACTTC	CASSLVGGSHPEYF
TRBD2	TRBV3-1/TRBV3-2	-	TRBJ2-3	TGTGCCAGCAGCCCCTCGGGGGGAGTCTACACAGATACGCAGTATTTT	CASSPSGGVYTDTQYF
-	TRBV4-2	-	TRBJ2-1	TGTGCCAGCAGCCAAGGGGGAGGGGGGCGGCCCTTTGAGAATGAGCAGTTCTTC	CASSQGGGGRPFENEQFF
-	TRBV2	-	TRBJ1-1	TGTGCCAGCAGTGTGTGGGGGCTTAACACTGAAGCTTTCTTT	CASSVWGLNTEAFF
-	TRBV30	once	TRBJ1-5	TGTGCCTGGAGTGGGAGAGGCGCAGGGTATAGCAATCAGCCCCAGCATTTT	CAWSGRGAGYSNQPQHF
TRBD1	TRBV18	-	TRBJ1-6	TGTGCCAGCTCACCCAGACAGGGCGTTAATTCACCCCTCCACTTT	CASSPRQGVNSPLHF
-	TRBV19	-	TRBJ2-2	TGTGCCAGTAGCAATCTATGGGGGGACACCGGGGAGCTGTTTTTT	CASSNLWGDTGELFF
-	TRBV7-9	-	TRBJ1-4	TGTGCCAGCAGCCGCCCGGAGGGCGAAAAACTGTTTTTT	CASSRPEGEKLFF
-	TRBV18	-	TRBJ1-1	TGTGCCAGCGCATGGAGGCAGACGAACACTGAAGCTTTCTTT	CASAWRQTNTEAFF
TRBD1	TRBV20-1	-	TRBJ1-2	TGCAGTGCTAGTCGGGACAGGGAGTCGGGCTACACCTTC	CSASRDRESGYTF
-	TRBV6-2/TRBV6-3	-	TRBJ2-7	TGTGCCAGCACCCCGAGAGACAGATTAGGATACGAGCAGTACTTC	CASTPRDRLGYEQYF
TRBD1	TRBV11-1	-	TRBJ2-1	TGTGCCAGCAGCCCCAGGACAGGGGGCAATGAGCAGTTCTTC	CASSPRTGGNEQFF
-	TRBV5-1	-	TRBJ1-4	TGCGCCAGCAGCTGGACATTTGCAACTAATGAAAAACTGTTTTTT	CASSWTFATNEKLFF